Described below is a single TCR beta chain sequence and its context. As yet, its antigen is unknown. The sample comes from a study of post-analysis software for immune sequencing data. Study at large: Patients with relapsing-remitting, secondary progressive and progressive-relapsing multiple sclerosis courses were all represented.

CDR3 length: 15 amino acids. V gave up 4 bases and J gave up 0 bases, with 10 bases separating them. CDR1 is LGHDT, CDR2 YNNKEL, per germline (reference sequence). Study results and limitations: Compared with controls, patients showed significantly lower normalized Chao1 diversity. TRBV5-6, TRBV5-1 and TRBV20-1 belonged to a set of five TRBV segments that were more frequent in patients than controls.

Unique molecular identifiers were carried by the TCR beta cDNA libraries. TCRdb processed the PCR reads anew with MiXCR; each CDR3 protein has one entry. The sample holds approximately 770,000 distinct CDR3 sequences; just over 45% are singletons and the top ten take around 4.7%. This TCR was recovered from a girl aged 5-17 years with multiple sclerosis. This rearrangement joins TRBV3-1 to TRBJ2-1, with no clear D. The sequenced sample consisted of blood. Here the CDR3 reads CASSREFGSYNEQFF. The CDR3 coding sequence is TGTGCCAGCAGCCGAGAGTTTGGCTCCTACAATGAGCAGTTCTTC.